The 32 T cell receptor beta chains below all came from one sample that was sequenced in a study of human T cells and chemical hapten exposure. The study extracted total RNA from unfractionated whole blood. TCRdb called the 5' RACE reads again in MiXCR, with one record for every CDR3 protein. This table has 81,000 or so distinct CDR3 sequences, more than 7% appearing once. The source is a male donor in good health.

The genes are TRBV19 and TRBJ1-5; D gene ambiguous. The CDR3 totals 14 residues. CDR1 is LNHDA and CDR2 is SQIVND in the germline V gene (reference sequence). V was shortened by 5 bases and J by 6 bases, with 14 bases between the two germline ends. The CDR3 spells CASSPFAGSQPQHF. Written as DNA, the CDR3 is TGTGCCAGTAGTCCCTTCGCGGGGAGTCAGCCCCAGCATTTT. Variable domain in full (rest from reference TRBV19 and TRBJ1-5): DGGITQSPKYLFRKEGQNVTLSCEQNLNHDAMYWYRQDPGQGLRLIYYSQIVNDFQKGDIAEGYSVSREKKESFPLTVTSAQKNPTAFYLCASSPFAGSQPQHFGDGTRLSIL.

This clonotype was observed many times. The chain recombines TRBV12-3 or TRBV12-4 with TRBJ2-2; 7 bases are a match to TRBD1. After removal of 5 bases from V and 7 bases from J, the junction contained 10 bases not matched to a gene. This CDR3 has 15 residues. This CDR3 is CASSPTGQGVGELFF. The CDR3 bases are TGTGCCAGCAGTCCGACAGGGCAAGGGGTCGGGGAGCTGTTTTTT.

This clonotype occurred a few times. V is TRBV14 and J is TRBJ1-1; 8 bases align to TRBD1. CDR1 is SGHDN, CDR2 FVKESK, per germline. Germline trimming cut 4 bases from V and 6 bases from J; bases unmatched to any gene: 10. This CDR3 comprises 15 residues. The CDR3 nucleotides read TGTGCCAGCAGCCTACGGACAGGGCTATTCTCTGAAGCTTTCTTT. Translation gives CASSLRTGLFSEAFF. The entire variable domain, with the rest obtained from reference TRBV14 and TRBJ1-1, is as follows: EAGVTQFPSHSVIEKGQTVTLRCDPISGHDNLYWYRRVMGKEIKFLLHFVKESKQDESGMPNNRFLAERTGGTYSTLKVQPAELEDSGVYFCASSLRTGLFSEAFFGQGTRLTVV.

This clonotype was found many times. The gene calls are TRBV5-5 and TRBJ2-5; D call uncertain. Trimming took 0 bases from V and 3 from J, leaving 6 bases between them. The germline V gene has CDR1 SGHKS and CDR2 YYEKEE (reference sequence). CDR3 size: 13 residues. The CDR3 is CASSLEVKETQYF. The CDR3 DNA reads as TGTGCCAGCAGCTTGGAAGTAAAAGAGACCCAGTACTTC.

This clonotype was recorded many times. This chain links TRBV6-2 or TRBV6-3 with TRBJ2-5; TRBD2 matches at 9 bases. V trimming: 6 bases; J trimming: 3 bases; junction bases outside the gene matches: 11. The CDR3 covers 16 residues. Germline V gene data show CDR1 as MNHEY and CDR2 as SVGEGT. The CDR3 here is CASSHRRAGGKETQYF. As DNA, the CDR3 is TGTGCCAGCAGCCACAGAAGAGCGGGAGGAAAAGAGACCCAGTACTTC.

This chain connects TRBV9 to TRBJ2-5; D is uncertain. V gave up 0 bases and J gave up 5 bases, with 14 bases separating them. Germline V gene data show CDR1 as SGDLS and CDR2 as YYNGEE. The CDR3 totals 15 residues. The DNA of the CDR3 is TGTGCCAGCAGCGTAGGGGTAGCAATCGGGGAGACCCAGTACTTC. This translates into CASSVGVAIGETQYF. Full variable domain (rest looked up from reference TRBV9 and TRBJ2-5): DSGVTQTPKHLITATGQRVTLRCSPRSGDLSVYWYQQSLDQGLQFLIQYYNGEERAKGNILERFSAQQFPDLHSELNLSSLELGDSALYFCASSVGVAIGETQYFGPGTRLLVL.

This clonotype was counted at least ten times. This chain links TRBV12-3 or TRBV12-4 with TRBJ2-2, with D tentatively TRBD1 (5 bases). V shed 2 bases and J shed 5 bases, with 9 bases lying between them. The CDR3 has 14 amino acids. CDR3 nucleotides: TGTGCCAGCAGTTTACGGACACAAACCGGGGAGCTGTTTTTT. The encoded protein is CASSLRTQTGELFF.

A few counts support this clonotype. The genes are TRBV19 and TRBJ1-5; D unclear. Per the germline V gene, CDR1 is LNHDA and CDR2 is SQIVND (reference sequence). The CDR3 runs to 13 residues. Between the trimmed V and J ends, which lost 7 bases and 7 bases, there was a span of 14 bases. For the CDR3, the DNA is TGTGCCAGTACCCCAAAGAAACTCCAGCCCCAGCATTTT. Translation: CASTPKKLQPQHF.

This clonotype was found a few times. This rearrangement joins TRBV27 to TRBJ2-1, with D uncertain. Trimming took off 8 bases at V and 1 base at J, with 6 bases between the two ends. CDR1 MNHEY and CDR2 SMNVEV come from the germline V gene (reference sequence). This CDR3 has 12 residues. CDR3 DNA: TGTGCCAGCGGCCAATCCTACAATGAGCAGTTCTTC. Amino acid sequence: CASGQSYNEQFF.

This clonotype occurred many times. The DNA for the CDR3 is TGTGCCAGCAGCCTTGGTCGCGGGTACGAGCAGTACTTC. Amino acids: CASSLGRGYEQYF. The V and J genes are TRBV12-3 or TRBV12-4 and TRBJ2-7; TRBD2 might be the D (5 bases). The CDR3 is 13 residues long. V lost 6 bases to trimming and J lost 4 bases, with 13 bases between them.

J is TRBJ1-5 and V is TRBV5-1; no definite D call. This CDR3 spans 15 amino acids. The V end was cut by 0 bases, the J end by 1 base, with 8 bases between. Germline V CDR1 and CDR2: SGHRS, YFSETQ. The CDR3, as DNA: TGCGCCAGCAGCTTGGGTCTAGGAAGCAATCAGCCCCAGCATTTT. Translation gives CASSLGLGSNQPQHF.

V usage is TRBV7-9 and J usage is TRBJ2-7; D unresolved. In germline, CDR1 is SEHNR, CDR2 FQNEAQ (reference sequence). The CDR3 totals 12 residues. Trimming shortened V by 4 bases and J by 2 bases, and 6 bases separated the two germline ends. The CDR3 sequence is CASSYRPYEQYF. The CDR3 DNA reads TGTGCCAGCAGCTACCGACCCTACGAGCAGTACTTC. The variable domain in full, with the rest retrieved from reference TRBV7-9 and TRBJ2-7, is DTGVSQNPRHKITKRGQNVTFRCDPISEHNRLYWYRQTLGQGPEFLTYFQNEAQLEKSRLLSDRFSAERPKGSFSTLEIQRTEQGDSAMYLCASSYRPYEQYFGPGTRLTVT.

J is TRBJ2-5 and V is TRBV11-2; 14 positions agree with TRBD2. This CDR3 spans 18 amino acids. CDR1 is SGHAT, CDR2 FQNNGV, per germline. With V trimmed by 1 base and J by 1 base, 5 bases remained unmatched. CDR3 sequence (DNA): TGTGCCAGCAGCTTAGCCCCCGGGACTAGCGGGAGCCAAGAGACCCAGTACTTC. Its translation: CASSLAPGTSGSQETQYF.

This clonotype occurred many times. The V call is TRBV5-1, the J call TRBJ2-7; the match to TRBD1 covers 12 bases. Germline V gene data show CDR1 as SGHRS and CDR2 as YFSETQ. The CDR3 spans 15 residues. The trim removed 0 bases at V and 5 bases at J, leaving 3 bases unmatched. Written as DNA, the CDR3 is TGCGCCAGCAGCTTGGAGGGACAGGGGGCGGACGAGCAGTACTTC. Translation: CASSLEGQGADEQYF.

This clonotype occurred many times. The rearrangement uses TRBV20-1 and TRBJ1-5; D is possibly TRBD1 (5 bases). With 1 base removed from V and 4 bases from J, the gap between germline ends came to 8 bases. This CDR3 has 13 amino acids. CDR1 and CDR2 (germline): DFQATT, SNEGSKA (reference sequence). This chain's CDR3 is CSARGRENQPQHF. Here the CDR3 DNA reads TGCAGTGCTAGAGGCAGGGAAAATCAGCCCCAGCATTTT.

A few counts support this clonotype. CDR3 nucleotides: TGTGCCAGCAGTCCACCCGGCCGGACAGGCCTCCACAGCTCCTACAATGAGCAGTTCTTC. The encoded protein is CASSPPGRTGLHSSYNEQFF. J is TRBJ2-1 and V is TRBV27, with 7 bases matching TRBD1. This CDR3 is built from 20 residues. The junction had 19 bases not matched to a gene; V was cut back by 5 bases and J by 0 bases. CDR1 is MNHEY and CDR2 is SMNVEV in the germline V gene (reference sequence).

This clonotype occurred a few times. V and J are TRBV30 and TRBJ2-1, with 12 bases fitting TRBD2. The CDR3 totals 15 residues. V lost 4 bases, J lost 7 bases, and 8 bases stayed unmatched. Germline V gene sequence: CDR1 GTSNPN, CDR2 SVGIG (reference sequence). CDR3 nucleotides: TGTGCCTGGACCGAACTAGCGGGAGGCCGAAATGAGCAGTTCTTC. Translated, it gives CAWTELAGGRNEQFF. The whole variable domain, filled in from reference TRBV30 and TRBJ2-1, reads SQTIHQWPATLVQPVGSPLSLECTVEGTSNPNLYWYRQAAGRGLQLLFYSVGIGQISSEVPQNLSASRPQDRQFILSSKKLLLSDSGFYLCAWTELAGGRNEQFFGPGTRLTVL.

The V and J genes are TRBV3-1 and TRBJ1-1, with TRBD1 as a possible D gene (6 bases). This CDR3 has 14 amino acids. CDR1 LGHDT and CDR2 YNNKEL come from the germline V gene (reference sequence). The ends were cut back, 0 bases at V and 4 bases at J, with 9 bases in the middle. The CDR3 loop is CASSQEGGGTEAFF. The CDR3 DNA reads TGTGCCAGCAGCCAAGAAGGGGGGGGCACTGAAGCTTTCTTT. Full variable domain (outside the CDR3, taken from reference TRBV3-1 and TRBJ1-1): DTAVSQTPKYLVTQMGNDKSIKCEQNLGHDTMYWYKQDSKKFLKIMFSYNNKELIINETVPNRFSPKSPDKAHLNLHINSLELGDSAVYFCASSQEGGGTEAFFGQGTRLTVV.

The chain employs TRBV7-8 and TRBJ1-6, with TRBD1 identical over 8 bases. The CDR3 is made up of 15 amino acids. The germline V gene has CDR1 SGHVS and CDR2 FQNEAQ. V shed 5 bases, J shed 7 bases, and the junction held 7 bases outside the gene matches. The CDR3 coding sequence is TGTGCCAGCAGCCCCGGACAGGGAAAGAATTCACCCCTCCACTTT. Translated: CASSPGQGKNSPLHF.

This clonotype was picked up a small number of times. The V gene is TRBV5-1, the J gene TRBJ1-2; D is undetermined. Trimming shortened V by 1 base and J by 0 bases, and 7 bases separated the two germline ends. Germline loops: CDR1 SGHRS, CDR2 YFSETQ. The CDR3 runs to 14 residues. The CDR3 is CASSLSPTNYGYTF. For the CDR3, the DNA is TGCGCCAGCAGCTTGTCTCCGACTAACTATGGCTACACCTTC.

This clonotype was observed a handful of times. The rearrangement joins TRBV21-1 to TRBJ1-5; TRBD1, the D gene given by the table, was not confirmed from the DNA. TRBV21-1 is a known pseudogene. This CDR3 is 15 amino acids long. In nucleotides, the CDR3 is TGTGCCAGCAGCAACCGGGACAGAGGCAATCAGCCCCAGCATTTT. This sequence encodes CASSNRDRGNQPQHF.

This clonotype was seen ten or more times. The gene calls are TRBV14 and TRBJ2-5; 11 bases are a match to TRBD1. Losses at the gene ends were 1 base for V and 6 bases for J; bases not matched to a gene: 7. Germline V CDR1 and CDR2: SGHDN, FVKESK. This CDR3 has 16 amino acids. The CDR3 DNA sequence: TGTGCCAGCAGCCAAGCCTGGACAGGGGGCTTGAAGACCCAGTACTTC. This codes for CASSQAWTGGLKTQYF. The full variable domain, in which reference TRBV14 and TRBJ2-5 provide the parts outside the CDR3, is EAGVTQFPSHSVIEKGQTVTLRCDPISGHDNLYWYRRVMGKEIKFLLHFVKESKQDESGMPNNRFLAERTGGTYSTLKVQPAELEDSGVYFCASSQAWTGGLKTQYFGPGTRLLVL.

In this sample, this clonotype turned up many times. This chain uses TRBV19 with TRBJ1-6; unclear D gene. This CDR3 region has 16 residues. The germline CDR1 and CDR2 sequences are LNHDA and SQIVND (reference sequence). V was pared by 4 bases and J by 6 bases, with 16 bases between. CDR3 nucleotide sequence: TGTGCCAGTAGTAGCTCGACCGAAAACTCTAATTCACCCCTCCACTTT. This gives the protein CASSSSTENSNSPLHF. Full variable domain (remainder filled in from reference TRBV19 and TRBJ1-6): DGGITQSPKYLFRKEGQNVTLSCEQNLNHDAMYWYRQDPGQGLRLIYYSQIVNDFQKGDIAEGYSVSREKKESFPLTVTSAQKNPTAFYLCASSSSTENSNSPLHFGNGTRLTVT.

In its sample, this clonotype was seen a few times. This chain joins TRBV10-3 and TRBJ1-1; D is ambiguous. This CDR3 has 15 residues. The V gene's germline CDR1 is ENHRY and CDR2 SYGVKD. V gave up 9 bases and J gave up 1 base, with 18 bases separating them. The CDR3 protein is CAIQISDTENTEAFF. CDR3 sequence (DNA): TGTGCCATACAAATCTCTGACACCGAGAACACTGAAGCTTTCTTT.

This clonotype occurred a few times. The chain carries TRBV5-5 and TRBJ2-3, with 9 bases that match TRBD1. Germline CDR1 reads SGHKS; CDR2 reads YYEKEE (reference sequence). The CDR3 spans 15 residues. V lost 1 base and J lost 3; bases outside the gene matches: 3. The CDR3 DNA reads TGTGCCAGCAGCTTGACAGGGGGCAGGACAGATACGCAGTATTTT. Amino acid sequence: CASSLTGGRTDTQYF. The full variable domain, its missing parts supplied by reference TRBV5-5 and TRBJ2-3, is DAGVTQSPTHLIKTRGQQVTLRCSPISGHKSVSWYQQVLGQGPQFIFQYYEKEERGRGNFPDRFSARQFPNYSSELNVNALLLGDSALYLCASSLTGGRTDTQYFGPGTRLTVL.

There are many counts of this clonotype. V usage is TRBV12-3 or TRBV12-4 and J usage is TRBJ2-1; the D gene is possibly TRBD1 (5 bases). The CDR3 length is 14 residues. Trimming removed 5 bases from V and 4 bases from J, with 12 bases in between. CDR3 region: CASSLYDRYNEQFF. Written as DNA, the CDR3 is TGTGCCAGCAGTCTATACGACAGATACAATGAGCAGTTCTTC.

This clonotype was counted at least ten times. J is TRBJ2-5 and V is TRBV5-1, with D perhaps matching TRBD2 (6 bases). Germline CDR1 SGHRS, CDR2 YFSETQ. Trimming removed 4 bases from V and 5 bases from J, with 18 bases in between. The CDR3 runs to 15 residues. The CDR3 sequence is CASSVAGTRDETQYF. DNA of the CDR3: TGCGCCAGCAGCGTAGCAGGGACTCGAGATGAGACCCAGTACTTC.

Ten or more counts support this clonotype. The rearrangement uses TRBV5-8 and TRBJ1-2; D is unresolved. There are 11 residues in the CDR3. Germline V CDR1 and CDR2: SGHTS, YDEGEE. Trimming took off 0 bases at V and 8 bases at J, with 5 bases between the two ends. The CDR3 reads CASSLGIGYTF. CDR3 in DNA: TGTGCCAGCAGCTTGGGGATCGGCTACACCTTC.

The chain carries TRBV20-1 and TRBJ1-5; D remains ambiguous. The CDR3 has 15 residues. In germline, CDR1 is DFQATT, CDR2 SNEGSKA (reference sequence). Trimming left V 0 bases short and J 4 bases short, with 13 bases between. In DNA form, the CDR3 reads TGCAGTGCTAGAGAGGCAGGTTCGAGGAATCAGCCCCAGCATTTT. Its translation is CSAREAGSRNQPQHF.

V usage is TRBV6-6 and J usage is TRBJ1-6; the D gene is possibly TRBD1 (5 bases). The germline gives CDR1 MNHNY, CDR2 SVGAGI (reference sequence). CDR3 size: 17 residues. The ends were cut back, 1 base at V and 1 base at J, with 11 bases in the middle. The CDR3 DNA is TGTGCCAGCAGTTACTTCCAGGGAGAGTCCTATAATTCACCCCTCCACTTT. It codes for CASSYFQGESYNSPLHF.

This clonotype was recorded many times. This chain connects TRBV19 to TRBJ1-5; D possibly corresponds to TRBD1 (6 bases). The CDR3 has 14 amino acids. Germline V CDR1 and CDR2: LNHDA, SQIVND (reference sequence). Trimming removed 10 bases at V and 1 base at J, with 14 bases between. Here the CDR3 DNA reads TGTGCCATGGGCGGGGGCGCAAGCAATCAGCCCCAGCATTTT. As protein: CAMGGGASNQPQHF.

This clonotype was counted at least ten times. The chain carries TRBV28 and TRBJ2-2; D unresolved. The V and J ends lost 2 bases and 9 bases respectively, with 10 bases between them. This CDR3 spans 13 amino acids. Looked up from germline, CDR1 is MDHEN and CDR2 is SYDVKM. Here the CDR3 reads CASSLRLPRELFF. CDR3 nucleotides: TGTGCCAGCAGTTTAAGACTCCCTCGGGAGCTGTTTTTT.